The rows below give T cell receptor beta chains drawn from one sample of a study of blood T cell repertoires in COVID-19. Sequenced by immunoSEQ multiplex PCR; TCRdb stores in-frame clones only, minus some. The table lists roughly 250,000 clones, approximately 91% of them singletons. Source material: PBMCs or T cells enriched from blood (not recorded which). The receptors here all came from a woman aged 40 to 50 with acute COVID-19. The CDR3 runs from the conserved cysteine through the conserved F or W. The D gene is left open where the match is weak. Size values are once, few and many counts, or a class for expanded clones, and some rows have none.

TRBJ1-2,TRBD1,TRBV27,once,CASSLRQGAGYTF,TGTGCCAGCAGTTTGCGACAGGGGGCTGGCTACACCTTC
TRBJ1-6,NA,TRBV3-1/TRBV3-2,NA,CASSPGKSRSPLHF,TGTGCCAGCAGCCCCGGGAAGTCCCGTTCACCCCTCCACTTT
TRBJ1-5,NA,TRBV29-1,NA,CSVSQGRDQPQHF,TGCAGCGTTTCGCAGGGAAGAGATCAGCCCCAGCATTTT
TRBJ2-7,NA,TRBV19,NA,CASRTVGDPLYEQYF,TGTGCCAGTAGGACCGTAGGGGATCCCCTCTACGAGCAGTACTTC
TRBJ1-4,NA,TRBV19,NA,CASKTTANEKLFF,TGTGCCAGTAAAACCACCGCGAATGAAAAACTGTTTTTT
TRBJ1-1,NA,TRBV19,NA,CASRTTGYPPEAFF,TGTGCCAGTAGAACGACAGGCTACCCCCCTGAAGCTTTCTTT
TRBJ2-5,TRBD2,TRBV7-2,NA,CASSLFPAGGGETQYF,TGTGCCAGCAGCTTATTTCCAGCGGGGGGAGGTGAGACCCAGTACTTC
TRBJ1-2,TRBD1,TRBV19,NA,CASRDRGLANYGYTF,TGTGCCAGTAGGGACAGGGGACTAGCTAACTATGGCTACACCTTC
TRBJ2-3,TRBD1,TRBV5-1,NA,CASSFRGQGDTQYF,TGCGCCAGCAGCTTCAGGGGGCAGGGAGATACGCAGTATTTT
TRBJ2-7,TRBD2,TRBV7-8,NA,CASSQRGGVPYEQYF,TGTGCCAGCAGCCAGCGGGGGGGCGTCCCCTACGAGCAGTACTTC
TRBJ1-5,NA,TRBV30,NA,CAWSGSEVAPQHF,TGTGCCTGGAGTGGGTCTGAAGTGGCGCCCCAGCATTTT
TRBJ2-5,TRBD2,TRBV5-4,NA,CASTTGGGETQYF,TGTGCCAGCACCACTGGGGGGGGAGAGACCCAGTACTTC
TRBJ1-1,NA,TRBV30,NA,CAWSVSSRAFF,TGTGCCTGGAGTGTATCTAGTAGGGCTTTCTTT
TRBJ1-3,NA,TRBV10-3,NA,CAISKDSFSGNTIYF,TGTGCCATCAGTAAGGACAGTTTCTCTGGAAACACCATATATTTT
TRBJ2-7,TRBD2,TRBV5-1,NA,CASSLRLAGYEQYF,TGCGCCAGCAGCTTGCGGCTAGCGGGTTACGAGCAGTACTTC
TRBJ2-5,TRBD2,TRBV7-3,NA,CASSLTSGSETQYF,TGTGCCAGCAGCTTAACTAGCGGGAGCGAGACCCAGTACTTC
TRBJ2-5,NA,TRBV7-9,NA,CASSTRQDLKTQYF,TGTGCCAGCAGCACCCGACAGGATTTGAAGACCCAGTACTTC
TRBJ1-1,TRBD1,TRBV29-1,NA,CSVAGTVSAFF,TGCAGCGTCGCGGGGACAGTTTCCGCTTTCTTT
TRBJ2-3,NA,TRBV7-9,NA,CASSLRDLSDTQYF,TGTGCCAGCAGCTTAAGGGACTTATCAGATACGCAGTATTTT
TRBJ2-1,TRBD2,TRBV3-1/TRBV3-2,NA,CASSQGTSGEQFF,TGTGCCAGCAGCCAGGGGACTAGCGGAGAGCAGTTCTTC
TRBJ1-5,NA,TRBV28,once,CASSEALGNQPQHF,TGTGCCAGCAGCGAGGCCCTTGGCAATCAGCCCCAGCATTTT
TRBJ1-5,TRBD1,TRBV19,NA,CASSSTGAAQPQHF,TGTGCCAGTAGTTCTACAGGGGCGGCTCAGCCCCAGCATTTT
TRBJ2-7,NA,TRBV28,NA,CASSVQGVSYEQYF,TGTGCCAGCAGTGTACAGGGTGTTTCCTACGAGCAGTACTTC
TRBJ2-7,TRBD2,TRBV4-3,NA,CASSQNLADYEQYF,TGCGCCAGCAGCCAGAATCTAGCGGACTACGAGCAGTACTTC
TRBJ1-1,TRBD1,TRBV11-2,NA,CASRSLTGGLNTEAFF,TGTGCCAGCAGGTCACTCACAGGGGGGCTGAACACTGAAGCTTTCTTT
TRBJ1-6,NA,TRBV14,few,CASSQDTGNSPLHF,TGTGCCAGCAGCCAGGATACAGGGAATTCACCCCTCCACTTT
TRBJ1-1,NA,TRBV7-9,NA,CASSLGTPNTEAFF,TGTGCCAGCAGCTTAGGGACACCGAACACTGAAGCTTTCTTT
TRBJ1-2,TRBD1,TRBV5-1,NA,CASRLTGTGDYGYTF,TGCGCCAGCAGACTCACCGGGACAGGGGACTATGGCTACACCTTC
TRBJ1-1,TRBD1,TRBV6-5,NA,CARTTGGEFTEAFF,TGTGCCAGGACGACAGGGGGCGAATTCACTGAAGCTTTCTTT
TRBJ2-5,NA,TRBV7-6,NA,CASSLSGGKTQYF,TGTGCCAGCAGCTTATCGGGGGGCAAGACCCAGTACTTC
TRBJ2-3,TRBD2,TRBV4-2,NA,CASKRTSGRASTDTQYF,TGTGCCAGCAAGAGGACTAGCGGGAGGGCCAGCACAGATACGCAGTATTTT
TRBJ2-1,TRBD2,TRBV7-2,NA,CASRQQRGLYNEQFF,TGTGCCAGCAGACAACAGCGGGGCCTCTACAATGAGCAGTTCTTC
TRBJ2-7,NA,TRBV9,NA,CASSVDVGRHEQYF,TGTGCCAGCAGCGTAGATGTGGGGCGCCACGAGCAGTACTTC
TRBJ2-6,NA,TRBV27,NA,CASSLSTGISGANVLTF,TGTGCCAGCAGTTTGTCTACAGGGATCTCTGGGGCCAACGTCCTGACTTTC
TRBJ2-4,TRBD1,TRBV24-1,NA,CATSDSRRPGQGAKNIQYF,TGTGCCACCAGTGACTCGAGGCGGCCCGGACAGGGGGCCAAAAACATTCAGTACTTC
TRBJ2-1,NA,TRBV7-8,NA,CASSLDRVVAAYNEQFF,TGTGCCAGCAGCTTAGATCGAGTAGTAGCGGCATACAATGAGCAGTTCTTC
TRBJ1-4,NA,TRBV27,NA,CASSDGQTTNEKLFF,TGTGCCAGCAGTGATGGACAGACAACTAATGAAAAACTGTTTTTT